The 29 T cell receptor beta chains presented below share a single source sample, sequenced in a study of blood T cells in healthy people across ages. Sample-barcoded 5' priming and a J-beta primer mix drove a second PCR of about 6 to 12 cycles. TCRdb fed the 5' RACE reads into MiXCR, producing one record per CDR3 protein. The sample contains 1.5 million to 2 million distinct CDR3 sequences, 25% to 30% of which appear only once. The specimen was blood. Receptors were obtained from a young woman in good health.

This clonotype was counted a few times. The gene calls are TRBV7-2 and TRBJ1-5; a possible D gene is TRBD1 (5 bases). The germline V gene encodes CDR1 SGHTA and CDR2 FQGNSA. The ends were cut back, 3 bases at V and 9 bases at J, with 9 bases in the middle. The CDR3 is made up of 12 amino acids. CDR3 in amino acids: CASSFTGGPQHF. As DNA, the CDR3 is TGTGCCAGCAGCTTTACAGGAGGGCCCCAGCATTTT. Filled out from reference TRBV7-2 and TRBJ1-5, the complete variable domain reads GAGVSQSPSNKVTEKGKDVELRCDPISGHTALYWYRQSLGQGLEFLIYFQGNSAPDKSGLPSDRFSAERTGGSVSTLTIQRTQQEDSAVYLCASSFTGGPQHFGDGTRLSIL.

Of note for this clonotype: This could be a read error, since a much larger clone is one nucleotide away. The chain couples TRBV21-1 to TRBJ2-7; TRBD1, as called in the table, went unchecked against the DNA. TRBV21-1 is flagged as a pseudogene. The CDR3 extends over 17 amino acids. CDR3 amino acids: CASRRSWDGGPSYEQYF. The CDR3 nucleotides are TGTGCCAGCAGACGATCCTGGGACGGGGGTCCTTCCTACGAGCAGTACTTC.

The sample holds a few counts of this clonotype. At one of its ends the junction is not consistent with the germline gene, which may arise from a read error. V and J are TRBV5-1 and TRBJ2-7; the D is unclear. This CDR3 spans 11 amino acids. The germline V gene encodes CDR1 SGHRS and CDR2 YFSETQ. CDR3 sequence (DNA): TGCACCAGCAGCTTGGTCGACGAGCAGTACTTC. It translates to CTSSLVDEQYF.

This clonotype was seen just once. The V gene is TRBV6-2 or TRBV6-3, the J gene TRBJ2-7; tentatively, D is TRBD2 (6 bases). CDR3 length: 19 residues. Germline assignment: CDR1 MNHEY and CDR2 SVGEGT. V lost 11 bases to trimming and J lost 7 bases, with 39 bases between them. This CDR3 is CASRGRGLTRSMGYNEQYF. For the CDR3, the DNA is TGTGCCTCGCGTGGGCGTGGACTGACTAGGAGTATGGGCTACAATGAGCAGTACTTC.

This sequence joins TRBV10-2 and TRBJ2-7, with D possibly TRBD2 on 5 matching bases. V was shortened by 0 bases and J by 1 base, with 13 bases between the two germline ends. CDR3 length: 16 residues. CDR1 is WSHSY, CDR2 SAAADI, per germline. The CDR3, as DNA: TGCGCCAGCAGTGAGTCTTCTGAGGGTTTTTCCTACGAGCAGTACTTC. This sequence encodes CASSESSEGFSYEQYF.

To note about this clonotype: At one end the junction does not follow the germline gene, possibly because of a read error. The V gene is TRBV9, the J gene TRBJ2-7, with a weak D call TRBD1 (5 bases). The germline V gene encodes CDR1 SGDLS and CDR2 YYNGEE. The length of the CDR3 is 15 residues. For the CDR3, the DNA is TGTGCCAGCAGCGTAGGACAGTTACTAAGCAATGAGCAGCACTTC. Protein: CASSVGQLLSNEQHF.

The rearrangement links TRBV11-2 to TRBJ2-3, with D tentatively TRBD1 (6 bases). Germline loops: CDR1 SGHAT, CDR2 FQNNGV. This CDR3 comprises 14 residues. V lost 5 bases and J 4 bases, leaving 13 bases between the germline ends. The CDR3 DNA reads TGTGCCAGCAGCAACACAGGGTTTCCAGATACGCAGTATTTT. Its translation is CASSNTGFPDTQYF.

The V gene is TRBV20-1, the J gene TRBJ2-7; D is tentatively TRBD1 or TRBD2 (5 bases each). This CDR3 has 13 residues. Germline CDR1 DFQATT, CDR2 SNEGSKA (reference sequence). V was trimmed by 4 bases and J by 2 bases, leaving 12 bases between them. The CDR3 region has the DNA TGCAGTGCTACCGGGACCAACGCCTACGAGCAGTACTTC. Amino acid sequence: CSATGTNAYEQYF.

This clonotype showed up many times. V usage is TRBV24-1 and J usage is TRBJ2-1; D perhaps matches TRBD1 (6 bases). CDR3 length: 16 residues. CDR1 and CDR2 (germline): KGHDR, SFDVKD. Between the trimmed V and J ends, which lost 0 bases and 9 bases, there was a span of 17 bases. CDR3 loop: CATSDLTGKGFGEQFF. For the CDR3, the DNA is TGTGCCACCAGTGATTTGACAGGGAAGGGGTTCGGTGAGCAGTTCTTC.

J is TRBJ1-2 and V is TRBV4-3; D remains unclear. Germline CDR1 is LGHNA and CDR2 is YSLEER. There are 15 residues in the CDR3. Trimming stripped 0 bases from V and 4 bases from J, with 12 bases between. The DNA for the CDR3 is TGCGCCAGCAGCCAAGATCGAGGACTCAGCTATGGCTACACCTTC. Residues: CASSQDRGLSYGYTF.

This clonotype was recorded many times. This chain joins TRBV10-2 and TRBJ1-2, with a tentative D call TRBD1 (6 bases). There are 12 residues in the CDR3. Trimming removed 5 bases from V and 5 bases from J, with 9 bases in between. CDR1 and CDR2 from the germline V gene are WSHSY and SAAADI. CDR3 residues: CASSPGEYGYTF. The CDR3 DNA is TGCGCCAGCAGTCCAGGGGAATATGGCTACACCTTC.

V gene TRBV7-2 combines with J gene TRBJ1-6, with a tentative D call TRBD1 (5 bases). Germline CDR1 reads SGHTA; CDR2 reads FQGNSA. The CDR3 has 15 amino acids. V gave up 4 bases and J gave up 9 bases, with 16 bases separating them. CDR3 nucleotides: TGTGCCAGCAGCTCCGCCTTGGGGGGAAGTTCACCCCTCCACTTT. Its translation: CASSSALGGSSPLHF. Together with reference TRBV7-2 and TRBJ1-6, the CDR3 gives the full variable domain: GAGVSQSPSNKVTEKGKDVELRCDPISGHTALYWYRQSLGQGLEFLIYFQGNSAPDKSGLPSDRFSAERTGGSVSTLTIQRTQQEDSAVYLCASSSALGGSSPLHFGNGTRLTVT.

The chain uses TRBV9 and TRBJ1-2; 12 bases match TRBD1. Germline lookup yields CDR1 SGDLS and CDR2 YYNGEE. Trimming cost V 2 bases and J 4 bases; bases outside gene matches: 6. This CDR3 region has 16 residues. CDR3 DNA sequence: TGTGCCAGCAGCGTCTCCGGGACAGGGGGCCCCTATGGCTACACCTTC. Translating gives CASSVSGTGGPYGYTF. Using reference TRBV9 and TRBJ1-2 for the parts outside the CDR3, the full variable domain is DSGVTQTPKHLITATGQRVTLRCSPRSGDLSVYWYQQSLDQGLQFLIQYYNGEERAKGNILERFSAQQFPDLHSELNLSSLELGDSALYFCASSVSGTGGPYGYTFGSGTRLTVV.

This sequence joins TRBV5-1 and TRBJ1-1; D remains unclear. V lost 0 bases to trimming and J lost 3 bases, with 9 bases between them. Per the germline V gene, CDR1 is SGHRS and CDR2 is YFSETQ. This CDR3 contains 14 residues. Written as DNA, the CDR3 is TGCGCCAGCAGCTTGGTAGAACAGCACACTGAAGCTTTCTTT. Residues: CASSLVEQHTEAFF.

The gene calls are TRBV7-9 and TRBJ2-7, with 14 bases matching TRBD2. The CDR3 spans 16 residues. J gave up 5 bases and V 6 bases, and 9 bases lay outside the gene matches. Germline CDR1 reads SEHNR; CDR2 reads FQNEAQ (reference sequence). The CDR3 region is CASRLAGLAGDNEQYF. The CDR3 nucleotides read TGTGCCAGCAGGTTGGCGGGACTAGCGGGAGATAACGAGCAGTACTTC.

The chain is built from TRBV4-3 and TRBJ1-2, with a weak D call TRBD1 (5 bases). CDR1 is LGHNA and CDR2 is YSLEER in the germline V gene. V lost 0 bases and J lost 1, with 9 bases in between. The CDR3 is 15 residues long. CDR3 DNA sequence: TGCGCCAGCAGCCAAGATTGGACACTTAACTATGGCTACACCTTC. Its protein product is CASSQDWTLNYGYTF.

As regards this clonotype: The missing conserved phenylalanine or tryptophan at the end of this CDR3 makes a read error likely. The gene calls are TRBV4-1 and TRBJ2-7; the D call may be TRBD1 or TRBD2 (5 bases each). Germline loops: CDR1 MGHRA, CDR2 YSYEKL. This CDR3 region has 12 residues. The V gene lost 4 bases and the J gene lost 3 bases, with 7 bases spanning the gap. CDR3 bases: TGCGCCAGCAGCCCGGGGCTCTACGAGCAGTACTTA. Encoded protein: CASSPGLYEQYL.

This clonotype was counted ten times or more. This chain connects TRBV7-2 to TRBJ2-1, with unresolved D. This CDR3 has 14 residues. In germline, CDR1 is SGHTA, CDR2 FQGNSA. Trimming pared 1 base from V and 10 bases from J, leaving 14 bases between. CDR3 region: CASSLDPTVREQFF. The CDR3 coding sequence is TGTGCCAGCAGCTTAGATCCTACTGTCCGGGAGCAGTTCTTC.

This clonotype showed up just a few times. The genes are TRBV28 and TRBJ2-7, with TRBD1 as a possible D gene (6 bases). The V gene lost 5 bases and the J gene lost 6 bases, with 20 bases spanning the gap. The length of the CDR3 is 15 residues. Germline loops: CDR1 MDHEN, CDR2 SYDVKM. CDR3 coding DNA: TGTGCCAGCAGTCCTCGGCCGAAACAGGGTATCGAGCAGTACTTC. Its protein product is CASSPRPKQGIEQYF.

To note about this clonotype: The junction does not match germline at one end; this may be a read error. For the CDR3, the DNA is TGTGCCAGCAGTGGGTTCGGGAACACTGAGGCTTTCTTT. Its translation: CASSGFGNTEAFF. The V call is TRBV2, the J call TRBJ1-1, with D unclear. Germline-derived CDR1 and CDR2 are SNHLY and FYNNEI. The CDR3 covers 13 residues.

The gene calls are TRBV30 and TRBJ1-5; D is uncertain. V lost 0 bases and J 15 bases, leaving 3 bases between the germline ends. The CDR3 is 8 amino acids. Germline V gives CDR1 GTSNPN, CDR2 SVGIG (reference sequence). The CDR3: CAWSVRHF. DNA for the CDR3: TGTGCCTGGAGTGTAAGGCATTTT.

This clonotype appeared a few times. The chain joins TRBV6-1 to TRBJ2-1; TRBD1 aligns across 9 bases. The CDR3 length is 18 residues. The V and J ends lost 4 bases and 12 bases, in that order; junction bases with no gene match: 22. CDR1 is MNHNS and CDR2 is SASEGT in the germline V gene. CDR3 bases: TGTGCCAGCAGTGCCACCGGGACAGGGAAGATGAGGGGAGCTTCGCAGTTCTTC. It yields the protein CASSATGTGKMRGASQFF.

This chain joins TRBV12-3 or TRBV12-4 and TRBJ1-2; tentatively, D is TRBD1 (6 bases). The V end was cut by 7 bases, the J end by 3 bases, with 12 bases between. The CDR3 extends over 13 amino acids. The DNA for the CDR3 is TGTGCCAGCACAAAAGGGGGGTACTATGGCTACACCTTC. This gives the protein CASTKGGYYGYTF.

The CDR3: CASSHVSAGYNEQFF. The CDR3 coding sequence is TGTGCCAGCAGCCATGTCTCAGCGGGGTACAATGAGCAGTTCTTC. The V call is TRBV7-9, the J call TRBJ2-1; 7 bases are a match to TRBD2. The CDR3 covers 15 residues. V lost 5 bases to trimming and J lost 4 bases; unmatched junction nucleotides: 8. From germline, CDR1 is SEHNR and CDR2 FQNEAQ (reference sequence).

This clonotype turned up a few times. The gene calls are TRBV6-1 and TRBJ1-1; D is unclear. The V end was cut by 8 bases, the J end by 8 bases, with 9 bases between. The CDR3 loop spans 10 amino acids. Looked up from germline, CDR1 is MNHNS and CDR2 is SASEGT. Here the CDR3 reads CASHGPEAFF. The CDR3 DNA is TGTGCCAGCCATGGACCCGAAGCTTTCTTT.

This clonotype was seen ten or more times. The V and J genes are TRBV29-1 and TRBJ2-7, with 7 positions matching TRBD1. Germline assignment: CDR1 SQVTM and CDR2 ANQGSEA. The CDR3 is made up of 12 amino acids. V lost 5 bases and J lost 2; bases outside the gene matches: 3. The CDR3 spells CSVNTGAYEQYF. CDR3 coding DNA: TGCAGCGTTAATACAGGGGCCTACGAGCAGTACTTC.

This sequence joins TRBV7-6 and TRBJ2-1, with 10 bases that match TRBD2. Germline V lookup: CDR1 SGHVS, CDR2 FNYEAQ. The CDR3 is 15 amino acids. J lost 9 bases, V lost 7 bases, and 12 bases had no gene match. CDR3 sequence reads: CASTPSGGVPSEQFF. CDR3 in DNA: TGTGCCAGCACCCCTAGCGGGGGAGTCCCCAGTGAGCAGTTCTTC.

This clonotype came up once. The germline gene is not matched at one end of the junction; a read error may be the cause. The J gene is TRBJ2-1, the V gene TRBV6-5, with D tentatively TRBD2 (5 bases). Germline CDR1 reads MNHEY; CDR2 reads SVGAGI. This CDR3 is 10 amino acids long. The CDR3 spells CVSGSDEQFF. The CDR3 nucleotides are TGTGTCAGCGGATCTGATGAGCAGTTCTTC.

The rearrangement links TRBV7-2 to TRBJ1-1, with D unresolved. CDR3 length: 13 residues. Trimming removed 5 bases from V and 4 bases from J, with 11 bases in between. Germline V gene sequence: CDR1 SGHTA, CDR2 FQGNSA. The CDR3 protein is CASSATRVTEAFF. CDR3 bases: TGTGCCAGCAGCGCCACTAGAGTCACTGAAGCTTTCTTT.